These T cell receptor beta chains were read from a single sample in a study of blood T cell repertoires in COVID-19. The repertoire was sequenced with immunoSEQ multiplex PCR; TCRdb's copy has only in-frame clones and lacks some. This sample has 85,000 to 120,000 clones, with more than 90% found just once. Sample: peripheral blood. These receptors were collected from a man between 18 and 35 years old with acute or convalescent COVID-19. CDR3s include the opening cysteine and the closing phenylalanine or tryptophan. D genes are given only for firm matches. Rows may omit the clone size; those that give it use once, few, many or a size class.

TRBV25-1	TRBD1	TRBJ2-5	once	CASSKSRGETQYF	TGTGCCAGCAGTAAATCCAGGGGGGAGACCCAGTACTTC
TRBV5-1	.	TRBJ2-5	.	CASSLTELQETQYF	TGCGCCAGCAGCTTAACTGAACTTCAAGAGACCCAGTACTTC
TRBV12-5	.	TRBJ1-1	.	CASGPWAETNTEAFF	TGTGCTAGTGGCCCCTGGGCAGAGACGAACACTGAAGCTTTCTTT
TRBV19	.	TRBJ2-1	.	CASSIAGVVTNEQFF	TGTGCCAGTAGTATAGCGGGAGTGGTTACCAATGAGCAGTTCTTC
TRBV27	.	TRBJ2-2	.	CASSWGQNTGELFF	TGTGCCAGCAGTTGGGGACAGAACACCGGGGAGCTGTTTTTT
TRBV5-4	TRBD1	TRBJ2-7	.	CASSPGQGSGEQYF	TGTGCCAGCAGCCCGGGACAGGGATCGGGCGAGCAGTACTTC
TRBV2	.	TRBJ2-1	.	CASSETSYYNEQFF	TGTGCCAGCAGTGAAACGTCCTACTACAATGAGCAGTTCTTC
TRBV5-5	.	TRBJ2-3	.	CASSRSGDTQYF	TGTGCCAGCAGCCGTAGTGGAGATACGCAGTATTTT
TRBV25-1	TRBD1	TRBJ2-1	.	CASSEAYRDRAYNEQFF	TGTGCCAGCAGTGAAGCGTACAGGGACAGGGCCTACAATGAGCAGTTCTTC
TRBV19	TRBD2	TRBJ2-5	.	CASSMGLAGLMRGQETQYF	TGTGCCAGTAGTATGGGACTAGCGGGACTGATGCGGGGGCAAGAGACCCAGTACTTC
TRBV4-1	TRBD1	TRBJ1-2	.	CASSHRGDRAGYGYTF	TGCGCCAGCAGCCACCGGGGGGACAGGGCAGGGTATGGCTACACCTTC
TRBV20-1	.	TRBJ1-5	once	CSASPEIYSNQPQHF	TGCAGTGCTAGTCCGGAGATCTATAGCAATCAGCCCCAGCATTTT
TRBV2	TRBD1	TRBJ2-7	.	CASIGDSTYEQYF	TGTGCCAGCATCGGGGACAGCACCTACGAGCAGTACTTC
TRBV5-8	TRBD2	TRBJ2-3	.	CASSNTGLAASTDTQYF	TGTGCCAGCAGCAACACCGGACTAGCGGCTAGCACAGATACGCAGTATTTT
TRBV5-1	.	TRBJ2-1	.	CASSLARPQVNEQFF	TGCGCCAGCAGCTTGGCGAGACCACAGGTCAATGAGCAGTTCTTC
TRBV9	TRBD1	TRBJ1-2	.	CASSAWDRVNYGYTF	TGTGCCAGCAGCGCTTGGGACAGGGTAAACTATGGCTACACCTTC
TRBV4-1	TRBD2	TRBJ2-1	.	CASKELAGNAWSYNEQFF	TGCGCCAGCAAGGAACTAGCGGGAAATGCATGGTCCTACAATGAGCAGTTCTTC
TRBV19	.	TRBJ1-2	.	CASSAVLDGYTF	TGTGCCAGTTCTGCAGTATTGGATGGCTACACCTTC
TRBV30	.	TRBJ1-2	few	CAWSENSYGYTF	TGTGCCTGGAGTGAAAACAGCTATGGCTACACCTTC
TRBV7-2	TRBD1	TRBJ1-2	.	CASSSPRDRRITF	TGTGCCAGCAGCTCACCTCGGGACAGGAGAATCACCTTC
TRBV3-1/TRBV3-2	.	TRBJ2-5	.	CASSQGLQETQYF	TGTGCCAGCAGCCAAGGACTACAAGAGACCCAGTACTTC
TRBV6-5	TRBD1	TRBJ1-4	.	CASSLDRDVEKLFF	TGTGCCAGCAGCCTAGACAGGGATGTTGAAAAACTGTTTTTT
TRBV30	.	TRBJ1-4	.	CAWSTSGVSEKLFF	TGTGCCTGGAGTACTTCAGGGGTCTCGGAAAAACTGTTTTTT
TRBV7-9	.	TRBJ2-7	.	CASSLIVAGKAEGVEQYF	TGTGCCAGCAGCTTAATCGTAGCGGGTAAGGCGGAGGGGGTCGAGCAGTACTTC
TRBV5-1	TRBD2	TRBJ2-3	.	CASSLGLADADTQYF	TGCGCCAGCAGCCTTGGACTAGCGGACGCAGATACGCAGTATTTT
TRBV6-4	TRBD1	TRBJ2-1	.	CASSVGTGDYNEQFF	TGTGCCAGCAGTGTTGGGACAGGGGATTACAATGAGCAGTTCTTC
TRBV7-2	TRBD1	TRBJ1-5	.	CASSLDRDNQPQHF	TGTGCCAGCAGCTTGGACAGGGATAATCAGCCCCAGCATTTT
TRBV11-2	TRBD2	TRBJ2-7	.	CASSRGGSYEQYF	TGTGCCAGCTCCCGGGGGGGCTCCTACGAGCAGTACTTC
TRBV4-1	TRBD1	TRBJ1-2	.	CASSQGQGGFYGYTF	TGCGCCAGCAGCCAAGGACAGGGAGGATTCTATGGCTACACCTTC
TRBV7-6	.	TRBJ2-1	.	CASSFRTANNEQFF	TGTGCCAGCAGCTTTAGGACAGCCAACAATGAGCAGTTCTTC
TRBV7-6	TRBD1	TRBJ1-2	once	CASSSERRQGDYGYTF	TGTGCCAGCAGCTCGGAGAGGCGACAGGGGGATTATGGCTACACCTTC
TRBV14	TRBD2	TRBJ2-7	.	CASSLLTSGASYEQYF	TGTGCCAGCAGCCTCTTGACTAGCGGGGCCTCCTACGAGCAGTACTTC
TRBV6-5	.	TRBJ2-7	.	CASKIPGYYEQYF	TGTGCCAGCAAGATCCCGGGGTACTACGAGCAGTACTTC
TRBV3-1/TRBV3-2	TRBD1	TRBJ2-7	.	CASSPRGLSYEQYF	TGTGCCAGCAGCCCCAGGGGGCTCTCCTACGAGCAGTACTTC
TRBV27	TRBD1	TRBJ2-7	.	CASSPGTGFNEQYF	TGTGCCAGCAGTCCCGGGACAGGGTTCAACGAGCAGTACTTC
TRBV9	TRBD2	TRBJ2-3	.	CASSSYSGGSTDTQYF	TGTGCCAGCAGCTCATACAGCGGGGGGAGCACAGATACGCAGTATTTT
TRBV30	.	TRBJ1-2	.	CAWSGGVPYTF	TGTGCCTGGAGCGGAGGGGTCCCATACACCTTC
TRBV7-8	.	TRBJ1-6	few	CASSPHRVGNSPLHF	TGTGCCAGCAGCCCCCACAGGGTTGGCAATTCACCCCTCCACTTT
TRBV2	.	TRBJ2-7	.	CASSEDRYSYEQYF	TGTGCCAGCAGTGAAGACAGGTACTCCTACGAGCAGTACTTC
TRBV10-1	.	TRBJ1-1	.	CASSPGVGTEAFF	TGCGCCAGCAGCCCAGGGGTGGGCACTGAAGCTTTCTTT
TRBV25-1	.	TRBJ2-4	.	CASSDPTGLGNIQYF	TGTGCCAGCAGTGACCCTACAGGGTTAGGGAACATTCAGTACTTC